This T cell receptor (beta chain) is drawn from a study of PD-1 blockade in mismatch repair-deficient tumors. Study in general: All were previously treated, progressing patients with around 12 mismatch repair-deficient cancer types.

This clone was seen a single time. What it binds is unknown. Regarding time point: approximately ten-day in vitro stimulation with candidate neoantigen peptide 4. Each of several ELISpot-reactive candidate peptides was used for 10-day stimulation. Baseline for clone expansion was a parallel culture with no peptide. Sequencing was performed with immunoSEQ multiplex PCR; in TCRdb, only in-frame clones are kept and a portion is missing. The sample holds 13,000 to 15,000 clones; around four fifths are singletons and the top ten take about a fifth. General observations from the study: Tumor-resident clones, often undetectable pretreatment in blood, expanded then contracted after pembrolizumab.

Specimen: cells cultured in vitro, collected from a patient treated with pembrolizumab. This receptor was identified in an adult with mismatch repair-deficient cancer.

The CDR3 bases are TGTGCCCAGGACGGAGGGGCGGGCACTGAAGCTTTCTTT. This gives the protein CAQDGGAGTEAFF. This chain connects TRBV30 to TRBJ1-1; the D gene is possibly TRBD1 (5 bases). Trimming left V 8 bases short and J 4 bases short, with 17 bases between. The CDR3 has 13 residues. Germline V gives CDR1 GTSNPN, CDR2 SVGIG (reference sequence).